Given below is one T cell receptor beta chain in context. This sample is drawn from a study of blood T cell repertoires in COVID-19. Study at large: Researchers got acute and convalescent COVID-19 samples from the United States, Italy and Spain.

Cohort 3 recovered donors had two negative PCRs, clearance, or symptom resolution. Original data processing: Estimation of nucleated cell counts was performed using reference gene primer amplification. The data were produced by immunoSEQ multiplex PCR, yet TCRdb's version contains in-frame clones alone and is incomplete. That table furnishes V, J and clone size, whereas the DNA furnished D and trimming. The table has under 350,000 clones, approximately 90% seen once. The CDR3 sequence is 15 residues long. Germline V CDR1 and CDR2: MNHEY, SVGAGI. Unmatched junction bases numbered 5, after V lost 5 bases and J lost 1 base.

The sequenced sample consisted of PBMCs or T cells enriched from blood (not recorded which). The rearrangement links TRBV6-5 to TRBJ1-5; 7 bases are a match to TRBD1. The TCR was taken from a man aged 25 to 45 who had recovered from COVID-19. CDR3 sequence reads: CASSLQGVSNQPQHF. CDR3 bases: TGTGCCAGCAGTCTTCAGGGGGTGAGCAATCAGCCCCAGCATTTT.